What follows are 6 T cell receptor beta chains derived from one specimen sequenced in a study of T cells in Graves' hyperthyroidism and ophthalmopathy. The CDR3 regions of TCR beta were amplified from RNA transcripts. The HTBI primer set drove a first-round RT-PCR of the TCR CDR3. TCRdb reanalysed the multiplex PCR reads using MiXCR and keeps one entry per CDR3 protein. This table has approximately 690,000 distinct CDR3 sequences, about a fifth appearing once. The sample taken for sequencing was blood. The receptors stem from a man in his thirties or forties with Graves' ophthalmopathy.

This clonotype was seen only a few times. The CDR3 sequence: CAWSVLFSDGYTF. The CDR3 DNA follows: TGTGCCTGGAGTGTCCTGTTTAGTGATGGCTACACCTTC. V is TRBV30 and J is TRBJ1-2; D ambiguous. The CDR3 sequence is 13 residues long. The germline V and J ends were trimmed by 0 bases and 6 bases, with 11 bases remaining between them. The germline V gene has CDR1 GTSNPN and CDR2 SVGIG (reference sequence). The full variable domain, completed using reference TRBV30 and TRBJ1-2, is SQTIHQWPATLVQPVGSPLSLECTVEGTSNPNLYWYRQAAGRGLQLLFYSVGIGQISSEVPQNLSASRPQDRQFILSSKKLLLSDSGFYLCAWSVLFSDGYTFGSGTRLTVV.

This clonotype was seen at least ten times. The rearrangement uses TRBV6-1 and TRBJ2-3, with D maybe TRBD2 (6 bases). CDR3 size: 13 residues. Germline V gene data show CDR1 as MNHNS and CDR2 as SASEGT. In DNA form, the CDR3 reads TGTGGACTGGCGGGACCTCGCACAGATACGCAGTATTTT. It codes for CGLAGPRTDTQYF.

In this sample, this clonotype turned up a few times. The chain uses TRBV5-1 and TRBJ2-7, with D possibly TRBD1 on 5 matching bases. V shed 0 bases and J shed 0 bases, with 7 bases lying between them. Germline CDR1 is SGHRS and CDR2 is YFSETQ. The length of the CDR3 is 14 residues. In DNA, the CDR3 is TGCGCCAGCAGCTTGGGCAGGGACTCCTACGAGCAGTACTTC. Residues: CASSLGRDSYEQYF.

J is TRBJ1-6 and V is TRBV20-1, with TRBD1 identical over 9 bases. The length of the CDR3 is 17 residues. Germline CDR1 DFQATT, CDR2 SNEGSKA (reference sequence). V lost 1 base to trimming and J lost 6 bases; unmatched junction nucleotides: 10. The CDR3 loop reads CSARGKGQGRRNSPLHF. For the CDR3, the DNA is TGCAGTGCTAGAGGGAAGGGACAGGGACGGCGTAATTCACCCCTCCACTTT.

The rearrangement links TRBV28 to TRBJ1-5; the match to TRBD1 covers 8 bases. Germline V gene lookup returns CDR1 MDHEN and CDR2 SYDVKM. The CDR3 covers 15 residues. Losses at the gene ends were 8 bases for V and 6 bases for J; bases not matched to a gene: 12. The CDR3 bases are TGTGCCAGCCGGGACAGTACAGGGGGTGGTCAGCCCCAGCATTTT. Its translation: CASRDSTGGGQPQHF.

In this sample, this clonotype turned up a few times. The chain is built from TRBV4-1 and TRBJ1-6, with 7 bases that match TRBD1. Germline V CDR1 and CDR2: MGHRA, YSYEKL. The CDR3 covers 15 residues. J was trimmed by 7 bases and V by 1 base; bases with no gene match: 4. The CDR3 DNA is TGCGCCAGCAGCCAAGCCGGGACAGACAATTCACCCCTCCACTTT. Its translation is CASSQAGTDNSPLHF.